This TCR beta chain was recorded in a study of long-term antiretroviral therapy in people with HIV. Study findings and constraints: Spans of CDR3 length were tighter for HIV repertoires than for controls. Within the repertoire, clones expanded before ART were dominant at all time points.

As to this clone: What it binds is not known.

CDR1 is SGHTA and CDR2 is FQGTGA in the germline V gene. The CDR3 length is 15 residues. V dropped 3 bases and J dropped 4; count of bases not matched to a gene: 3. This was the immunoSEQ v3.0 assay at survey level. Produced via immunoSEQ multiplex PCR; TCRdb's table is partial and in-frame only. This table has about 22,000 clones, more than 75% appearing once. Amounts of 1-10 million cryopreserved PBMC were held in the samples before DNA extraction. The rearrangement links TRBV7-3 to TRBJ2-6, with 7 bases that match TRBD1. The sequences come from unsorted PBMCs, collected 1.8 years before starting antiretroviral therapy. This receptor was identified in a woman aged 30 to 39 with HIV. The CDR3 coding sequence is TGTGCCAGCAGCTTCACAGGGGTCGGGGCCAACGTCCTGACTTTC. The encoded protein is CASSFTGVGANVLTF.